This TCR beta chain was recovered during a study of cytomegalovirus exposure and HLA in healthy donors. With respect to this clone: Its antigen is as yet unknown.

The CDR3 contains 16 residues. The J segment lost 2 bases and the V segment lost 7 bases, leaving 14 bases of the junction unmatched. Germline V gives CDR1 SGHVS, CDR2 FQNEAQ. Findings and caveats of the study: Listed as cytomegalovirus-associated were 150 or so TCR beta chains.

Method: immunoSEQ multiplex PCR; TCRdb's copy keeps in-frame clones and lacks some. This table has about 71,000 clones, about 95% appearing once. The material sequenced was PBMCs. The rearrangement links TRBV7-8 to TRBJ2-7; 7 nucleotides agree with TRBD1. This TCR derives from a woman younger than 35 in good health and CMV-seronegative. As DNA, the CDR3 is TGTGCCAGCACCCTATCGACAGGGAGCTTGACCTACGAGCAGTACTTC. Translating it yields CASTLSTGSLTYEQYF.